The 2 T cell receptor beta chains given below trace back to one sample, sequenced in a study of T-cell memory formation after mild COVID-19. TCRdb recomputed calls from the 5' RACE reads with MiXCR, one row per CDR3 protein. Here the sample spans about 140,000 distinct CDR3 sequences, more than 14% being singletons. What was sequenced was PBMCs or a T cell subset sorted from them (not recorded which). The receptors stem from an adult woman who had mild COVID-19 (a few samples of this study predate the infection). Cell type and time point are not known.

The rearrangement joins TRBV15 to TRBJ2-5; TRBD1 might be the D (6 bases). The V and J ends lost 8 bases and 4 bases respectively, with 11 bases between them. Germline V gene lookup returns CDR1 LNHNV and CDR2 YYDKDF (reference sequence). The CDR3 sequence is 12 residues long. CDR3 in amino acids: CATSEGGETQYF. The CDR3, as DNA: TGTGCCACCTCCGAAGGGGGAGAGACCCAGTACTTC.

This clonotype occurred a few times. The DNA of the CDR3 is TGTGCCACCAGTGACACCCTGACAGGGAAATCTGCAGATACGCAGTATTTT. Translated, it gives CATSDTLTGKSADTQYF. This sequence joins TRBV24-1 and TRBJ2-3; 7 bases match TRBD1. CDR1 and CDR2 from the germline V gene are KGHDR and SFDVKD. The CDR3 totals 17 residues. V gave up 4 bases and J gave up 4 bases; unmatched junction bases: 13.